These 32 T cell receptor beta chains were sequenced from one sample in a study of CD8 T cells in ankylosing spondylitis. TCRdb re-called the 5' RACE reads through MiXCR, storing one row per CDR3 protein. This table holds more than 650,000 distinct CDR3 sequences, roughly 10% found once. No antigen has been identified for these receptors. Study-level findings and limits: What seemed typical of ankylosing spondylitis blood was a TCR beta motif built from under 10 highly homologous variants.

Sample: blood, either unsorted or a sorted T cell fraction (not recorded which). These receptors came from a male donor with ankylosing spondylitis.

This clonotype has more than one count but fewer than ten. V is TRBV5-1 and J is TRBJ2-2, with 9 bases matching TRBD2. The CDR3 covers 15 residues. CDR1 and CDR2 from the germline V gene are SGHRS and YFSETQ. The junction had 3 bases not matched to a gene; V was cut back by 3 bases and J by 3 bases. CDR3 sequence: CASSSLAGDTGELFF. The CDR3 DNA follows: TGCGCCAGCAGCTCGTTAGCGGGAGACACCGGGGAGCTGTTTTTT. Combining the CDR3 with reference TRBV5-1 and TRBJ2-2 gives the whole variable domain KAGVTQTPRYLIKTRGQQVTLSCSPISGHRSVSWYQQTPGQGLQFLFEYFSETQRNKGNFPGRFSGRQFSNSRSEMNVSTLELGDSALYLCASSSLAGDTGELFFGEGSRLTVL.

This clonotype occurred a few times. The V gene is TRBV20-1, the J gene TRBJ2-6; D possibly corresponds to TRBD2 (6 bases). V lost 6 bases, J lost 3 bases, and 12 bases lay in between. Germline V lookup: CDR1 DFQATT, CDR2 SNEGSKA (reference sequence). The CDR3 runs to 14 residues. CDR3 in DNA: TGCAGTGCCACTGGAGGGCATGGGGCCAACGTCCTGACTTTC. Its protein product is CSATGGHGANVLTF.

The chain recombines TRBV6-1 with TRBJ1-2; weak D call: TRBD1 (5 bases). Trimming pared 9 bases from V and 6 bases from J, leaving 17 bases between. Germline loops: CDR1 MNHNS, CDR2 SASEGT. The CDR3 spans 13 residues. The CDR3 bases are TGTGCCAGTGATTCATGGGGGATCAATGGCTACACCTTC. This gives the protein CASDSWGINGYTF.

The J gene is TRBJ2-4, the V gene TRBV7-2; D may match TRBD1 or TRBD2 (5 bases each). Trimming removed 5 bases at V and 0 bases at J, with 17 bases between. The germline gives CDR1 SGHTA, CDR2 FQGNSA. There are 17 residues in the CDR3. This chain's CDR3 is CASSPWSGRIAKNIQYF. CDR3 sequence (DNA): TGTGCCAGCAGCCCATGGTCGGGGCGAATAGCCAAAAACATTCAGTACTTC. The variable domain in full, with the rest retrieved from reference TRBV7-2 and TRBJ2-4, is GAGVSQSPSNKVTEKGKDVELRCDPISGHTALYWYRQSLGQGLEFLIYFQGNSAPDKSGLPSDRFSAERTGGSVSTLTIQRTQQEDSAVYLCASSPWSGRIAKNIQYFGAGTRLSVL.

V gene TRBV10-3 combines with J gene TRBJ2-5; weak D call: TRBD1 (6 bases). In germline, CDR1 is ENHRY, CDR2 SYGVKD. The CDR3 extends over 13 amino acids. Trimming took off 10 bases at V and 3 bases at J, with 15 bases between the two ends. In DNA form, the CDR3 reads TGTGCCACCAGACAGGAATCGAAAGAGACCCAGTACTTC. Translation gives CATRQESKETQYF.

J is TRBJ2-1 and V is TRBV10-3; 8 nucleotides line up with TRBD2. The V gene's germline CDR1 is ENHRY and CDR2 SYGVKD. This CDR3 comprises 14 residues. V was pared by 6 bases and J by 8 bases, with 9 bases of the junction left unmatched. CDR3 loop: CAISQGLDFDEQFF. CDR3 sequence (DNA): TGTGCCATCAGCCAGGGACTAGACTTTGATGAGCAGTTCTTC.

The table lists this clonotype with a few counts. The chain links TRBV20-1 to TRBJ2-1; 7 positions match TRBD2. The CDR3 length is 15 residues. The trim removed 0 bases at V and 6 bases at J, leaving 8 bases unmatched. The V gene's germline CDR1 is DFQATT and CDR2 SNEGSKA (reference sequence). Written as DNA, the CDR3 is TGCAGTGCTAGAGATCACGGGAGGAATCCCAATGAGCAGTTCTTC. Protein product: CSARDHGRNPNEQFF.

This clonotype was recorded many times. This chain uses TRBV10-3 with TRBJ2-5; TRBD1 might be the D (6 bases). This CDR3 has 14 amino acids. CDR1 ENHRY and CDR2 SYGVKD come from the germline V gene. V was cut by 6 bases and J by 0 bases, with 11 bases left in between. The CDR3 DNA is TGTGCCATCAGGACGGACAGAAACCAAGAGACCCAGTACTTC. Translating gives CAIRTDRNQETQYF.

V gene TRBV7-2 combines with J gene TRBJ2-7; D is ambiguous. Germline V gene data show CDR1 as SGHTA and CDR2 as FQGNSA. This CDR3 comprises 15 residues. V lost 1 base and J 0 bases, leaving 10 bases between the germline ends. This CDR3 reads CASSLGMDRSYEQYF. The CDR3 region has the DNA TGTGCCAGCAGCTTAGGGATGGACCGCTCCTACGAGCAGTACTTC.

J is TRBJ1-2 and V is TRBV7-2, with D perhaps TRBD1 (5 bases). The CDR3 consists of 14 residues. CDR1 and CDR2 from the germline V gene are SGHTA and FQGNSA. With 2 bases removed from V and 8 bases from J, the gap between germline ends came to 15 bases. CDR3 coding DNA: TGTGCCAGCAGCTTATTCTGGGACCTCGTGGGCTACACCTTC. Amino acid sequence: CASSLFWDLVGYTF.

The chain is built from TRBV6-7 and TRBJ2-3, with TRBD2 identical over 11 bases. Being an ORF, TRBV6-7 has a function that is uncertain. The V segment lost 2 bases and the J segment 2 bases; nucleotides outside the gene matches: 3. The CDR3 totals 16 residues. The DNA of the CDR3 is TGTGCCAGCAGTTACGCACTAGCGGGGGCCACAGATACGCAGTATTTT. Encoded protein: CASSYALAGATDTQYF.

The rearrangement links TRBV6-1 to TRBJ2-1; TRBD2 matches at 14 bases. The germline CDR1 and CDR2 sequences are MNHNS and SASEGT. The V and J ends lost 7 bases and 3 bases, in that order; junction bases with no gene match: 8. The CDR3 runs 17 residues. CDR3 residues: CASTPQGLAGGYNEQFF. The CDR3 DNA reads as TGTGCCAGCACGCCCCAAGGACTAGCGGGGGGCTACAATGAGCAGTTCTTC.

The V gene is TRBV9, the J gene TRBJ1-2; 8 bases map to TRBD1. V shed 1 base, J shed 6 bases, and the junction held 5 bases outside the gene matches. CDR3 length equals 14 residues. CDR1 and CDR2 (germline): SGDLS, YYNGEE. The CDR3 region is CASSVSGQGDGYTF. In DNA form, the CDR3 reads TGTGCCAGCAGCGTATCTGGACAGGGCGATGGCTACACCTTC.

The rearrangement joins TRBV27 to TRBJ2-3; D perhaps matches TRBD2 (6 bases). V lost 8 bases to trimming and J lost 4 bases, with 22 bases between them. CDR1 is MNHEY and CDR2 is SMNVEV in the germline V gene (reference sequence). The CDR3 extends over 16 amino acids. DNA of the CDR3: TGTGCCAGCTTCCCGGCGGAGGGCCTGATGTCAGATACGCAGTATTTT. Amino acid sequence: CASFPAEGLMSDTQYF.

This clonotype was seen repeatedly, ten times or more. This chain joins TRBV7-2 and TRBJ2-3; 10 bases agree with TRBD2. V dropped 2 bases and J dropped 5; count of bases not matched to a gene: 4. Germline loops: CDR1 SGHTA, CDR2 FQGNSA. This CDR3 has 15 amino acids. This CDR3 is CASSLLAGVGDTQYF. The CDR3, as DNA: TGTGCCAGCAGCTTACTAGCGGGAGTTGGAGATACGCAGTATTTT.

This clonotype was seen a few times. The chain is built from TRBV29-1 and TRBJ2-2; D remains unclear. The CDR3 is 14 amino acids. V was pared by 6 bases and J by 4 bases, with 15 bases between. Germline CDR1 reads SQVTM; CDR2 reads ANQGSEA. The CDR3 coding sequence is TGCAGCGTGCTTCTTTACAGTTTCACCGGGGAGCTGTTTTTT. It translates to CSVLLYSFTGELFF.

This clonotype was found many times. The chain employs TRBV29-1 and TRBJ2-6; D gene unclear. The CDR3 has 14 amino acids. V shed 5 bases and J shed 0 bases, with 8 bases lying between them. Germline CDR1 and CDR2: SQVTM and ANQGSEA. The CDR3 DNA reads TGCAGCGTTTCATGGAGCTCTGGGGCCAACGTCCTGACTTTC. Translated: CSVSWSSGANVLTF.

The sample holds a few counts of this clonotype. The chain carries TRBV5-1 and TRBJ2-4, with 7 bases lining up with TRBD2. Germline CDR1 SGHRS, CDR2 YFSETQ. CDR3 length: 13 residues. V dropped 0 bases and J dropped 9; count of bases not matched to a gene: 3. CDR3 in amino acids: CASSLEASGIQYF. The CDR3 DNA is TGCGCCAGCAGCTTGGAGGCTAGCGGCATTCAGTACTTC. Drawing the rest from reference TRBV5-1 and TRBJ2-4, the complete variable domain is KAGVTQTPRYLIKTRGQQVTLSCSPISGHRSVSWYQQTPGQGLQFLFEYFSETQRNKGNFPGRFSGRQFSNSRSEMNVSTLELGDSALYLCASSLEASGIQYFGAGTRLSVL.

This clonotype was seen at least ten times. This chain uses TRBV10-3 with TRBJ1-2; the D is unclear. Looked up from germline, CDR1 is ENHRY and CDR2 is SYGVKD. The CDR3 is 13 residues long. V was trimmed by 0 bases and J by 4 bases, leaving 6 bases between them. For the CDR3, the DNA is TGTGCCATCAGTGAGTCAGGAGGCTATGGCTACACCTTC. This encodes CAISESGGYGYTF.

This clonotype was detected once. This CDR3 reads CASSFPRQGNEKLFF. The CDR3 DNA follows: TGTGCCAGCAGTTTTCCCCGGCAGGGGAATGAAAAACTGTTTTTT. This chain links TRBV6-5 with TRBJ1-4, with D perhaps matching TRBD1 (6 bases). Germline loops: CDR1 MNHEY, CDR2 SVGAGI. Trimming removed 4 bases at V and 5 bases at J, with 14 bases between. CDR3 length: 15 residues.

This clonotype was counted between two and nine times. This chain joins TRBV5-1 and TRBJ2-7, with 8 bases lining up with TRBD1. The CDR3 covers 15 residues. Germline V gene data show CDR1 as SGHRS and CDR2 as YFSETQ. The V gene end was trimmed by 4 bases and the J gene end by 2 bases; junction bases not matched to a gene: 8. CDR3 sequence reads: CASSVPTGDTYEQYF. CDR3 coding DNA: TGCGCCAGCAGCGTACCGACAGGGGACACCTACGAGCAGTACTTC. Looking up the rest from reference TRBV5-1 and TRBJ2-7 gives the full variable domain: KAGVTQTPRYLIKTRGQQVTLSCSPISGHRSVSWYQQTPGQGLQFLFEYFSETQRNKGNFPGRFSGRQFSNSRSEMNVSTLELGDSALYLCASSVPTGDTYEQYFGPGTRLTVT.

The sample holds a few counts of this clonotype. The rearrangement joins TRBV6-1 to TRBJ1-1; 10 nucleotides agree with TRBD1. V lost 6 bases to trimming and J lost 6 bases; unmatched junction nucleotides: 7. Per the germline V gene, CDR1 is MNHNS and CDR2 is SASEGT. CDR3 size: 14 residues. The CDR3: CASRETGGFPEAFF. Written as DNA, the CDR3 is TGTGCCAGCAGGGAGACAGGGGGCTTCCCTGAAGCTTTCTTT.

This clonotype was counted between two and nine times. The genes are TRBV7-2 and TRBJ2-5; a weak D match, TRBD2 (6 bases). CDR1 is SGHTA and CDR2 is FQGNSA in the germline V gene. The CDR3 has 15 amino acids. V gave up 7 bases and J gave up 1 base, with 16 bases separating them. The CDR3 region is CASTQRRGIQETQYF. As DNA, the CDR3 is TGTGCCAGCACCCAAAGGCGGGGAATCCAAGAGACCCAGTACTTC.

This sequence joins TRBV24-1 and TRBJ2-3; the D is unclear. The V end was cut by 1 base, the J end by 2 bases, with 6 bases between. Germline CDR1 reads KGHDR; CDR2 reads SFDVKD. The length of the CDR3 is 14 residues. CDR3 amino acids: CATSDLGYTDTQYF. The CDR3 coding sequence is TGTGCCACCAGTGATTTAGGCTACACAGATACGCAGTATTTT.

This clonotype was counted between two and nine times. The chain is built from TRBV20-1 and TRBJ1-5, with D possibly matching TRBD1 (6 bases). Trimming pared 5 bases from V and 11 bases from J, leaving 10 bases between. CDR3 length: 10 residues. CDR1 and CDR2 from the germline V gene are DFQATT and SNEGSKA (reference sequence). CDR3 sequence reads: CSAQGLSQHF. As DNA, the CDR3 is TGCAGTGCTCAGGGGTTGTCCCAGCATTTT.

The sample holds many counts of this clonotype. The chain recombines TRBV6-5 with TRBJ1-1, with TRBD1 identical over 7 bases. The CDR3 runs to 15 residues. Germline V CDR1 and CDR2: MNHEY, SVGAGI. Trimming at V came to 1 base and at J to 0 bases, leaving 2 bases not matched to a gene. CDR3 DNA sequence: TGTGCCAGCAGTTACTGGACAGGACTGAACACTGAAGCTTTCTTT. It specifies CASSYWTGLNTEAFF.

This clonotype was seen many times. The chain uses TRBV7-9 and TRBJ1-4; D is uncertain. CDR1 and CDR2 (germline): SEHNR, FQNEAQ (reference sequence). This CDR3 is built from 15 residues. V was pared by 1 base and J by 7 bases, with 13 bases between. CDR3 nucleotides: TGTGCCAGCAGCTTAGACGGACGGATTGTTGAAAAACTGTTTTTT. As protein: CASSLDGRIVEKLFF.

This clonotype was detected only a few times. The rearrangement joins TRBV4-3 to TRBJ1-5; D remains ambiguous. This CDR3 spans 15 amino acids. Germline loops: CDR1 LGHNA, CDR2 YSLEER. Trimming removed 0 bases at V and 4 bases at J, with 10 bases between. CDR3 in DNA: TGCGCCAGCAGCCAAGATGGTCAGGCAAATCAGCCCCAGCATTTT. Amino acids: CASSQDGQANQPQHF.

The rearrangement links TRBV5-1 to TRBJ1-1; possible D gene TRBD1, 6 bases. Germline CDR1 is SGHRS and CDR2 is YFSETQ. This CDR3 comprises 18 residues. Trimming took off 0 bases at V and 0 bases at J, with 18 bases between the two ends. The CDR3 DNA sequence: TGCGCCAGCAGCTTGGTATCAGGGGTCGGGAGCATGAACACTGAAGCTTTCTTT. Protein: CASSLVSGVGSMNTEAFF. Full variable domain (remainder filled in from reference TRBV5-1 and TRBJ1-1): KAGVTQTPRYLIKTRGQQVTLSCSPISGHRSVSWYQQTPGQGLQFLFEYFSETQRNKGNFPGRFSGRQFSNSRSEMNVSTLELGDSALYLCASSLVSGVGSMNTEAFFGQGTRLTVV.

The chain recombines TRBV6-2 or TRBV6-3 with TRBJ2-5, with 12 nucleotides matching TRBD2. This CDR3 is built from 17 residues. J was trimmed by 3 bases and V by 4 bases; bases with no gene match: 9. Per germline, CDR1 MNHEY and CDR2 SVGEGT. Here the CDR3 DNA reads TGTGCCAGCAGTTCCTCTTCCCTAGCGGGAGGGAAAGAGACCCAGTACTTC. Protein: CASSSSSLAGGKETQYF.

This clonotype was counted between two and nine times. The rearrangement links TRBV6-2 or TRBV6-3 to TRBJ2-3; the D gene is possibly TRBD2 (7 bases). The CDR3 extends over 14 amino acids. Germline V gene lookup returns CDR1 MNHEY and CDR2 SVGEGT. The V gene lost 5 bases and the J gene lost 5 bases, with 14 bases spanning the gap. The DNA of the CDR3 is TGTGCCAGCAGTGTAGGGGGGGCCAGAGATACGCAGTATTTT. It is translated as CASSVGGARDTQYF.

In its sample, this clonotype was seen a few times. The rearrangement uses TRBV24-1 and TRBJ2-3, with 13 bases that match TRBD2. V was clipped by 0 bases and J by 8 bases; unmatched bases: 4. The CDR3 is 16 amino acids. In germline, CDR1 is KGHDR, CDR2 SFDVKD. CDR3 sequence reads: CATSDLRLAGGGTQYF. In DNA form, the CDR3 reads TGTGCCACCAGTGATTTGAGACTAGCGGGGGGCGGTACGCAGTATTTT.